This TCR beta chain was identified during a study of hypomethylating agent response in myelodysplastic syndrome. Whole-study context: TET2 mutation, the most common, occurred in about 45% of the 11 patients. Whole-study results and caveats: Shared GLIPH2 clusters possibly recognizing novel MDS antigens remain unconfirmed.

Assay used: immunoSEQ multiplex PCR; TCRdb lists only in-frame clones, some missing. Here the sample spans under 6,500 clones, roughly 83% being singletons. Points on this clone: Its antigen is still unknown.

V gave up 6 bases and J gave up 4 bases; unmatched junction bases: 6. The CDR3 is made up of 14 amino acids. The germline V gene encodes CDR1 ENHRY and CDR2 SYGVKD. The chain combines TRBV10-3 with TRBJ2-5; TRBD1 matches at 9 bases. The sequenced sample was bone marrow, obtained before or after starting hypomethylating agent treatment for myelodysplastic syndrome (not recorded which). The receptor's source is a human donor with myelodysplastic syndrome. As DNA, the CDR3 is TGTGCCATCAGAGGACAGGGGACAGGAGAGACCCAGTACTTC. It translates to CAIRGQGTGETQYF.